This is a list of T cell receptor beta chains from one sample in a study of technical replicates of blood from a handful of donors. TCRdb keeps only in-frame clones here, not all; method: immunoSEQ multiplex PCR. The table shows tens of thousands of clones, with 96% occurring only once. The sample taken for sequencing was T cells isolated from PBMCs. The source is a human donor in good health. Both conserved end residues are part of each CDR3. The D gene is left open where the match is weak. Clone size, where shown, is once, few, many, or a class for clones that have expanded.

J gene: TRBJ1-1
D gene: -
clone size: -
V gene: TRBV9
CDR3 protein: CASSPSDTEAFF
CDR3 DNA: TGTGCCAGCAGCCCTAGCGACACTGAAGCTTTCTTT

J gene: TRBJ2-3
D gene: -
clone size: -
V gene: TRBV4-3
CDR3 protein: CASSQRGAPDTQYF
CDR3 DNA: TGCGCCAGCAGCCAACGAGGTGCCCCAGATACGCAGTATTTT

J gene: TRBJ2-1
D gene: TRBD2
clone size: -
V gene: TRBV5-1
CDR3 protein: CASSIPLADYNEQFF
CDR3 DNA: TGCGCCAGCAGCATTCCACTAGCGGACTACAATGAGCAGTTCTTC

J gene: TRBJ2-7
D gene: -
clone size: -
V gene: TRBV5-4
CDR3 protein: CASSLRGYEQYF
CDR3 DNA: TGTGCCAGCAGCTTGAGAGGCTACGAGCAGTACTTC

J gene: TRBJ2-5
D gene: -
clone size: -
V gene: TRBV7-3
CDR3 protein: CASSLNRETQYF
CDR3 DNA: TGTGCCAGCAGCCTCAACAGGGAGACCCAGTACTTC

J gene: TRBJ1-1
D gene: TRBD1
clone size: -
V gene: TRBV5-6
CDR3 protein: CASSLGGTGPTEAFF
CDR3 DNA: TGTGCCAGCAGCTTGGGCGGGACAGGGCCCACTGAAGCTTTCTTT

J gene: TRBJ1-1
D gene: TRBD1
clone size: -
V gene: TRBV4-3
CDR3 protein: CASSHDRDSVNTEAFF
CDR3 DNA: TGCGCCAGCAGCCATGACAGGGATTCGGTGAACACTGAAGCTTTCTTT

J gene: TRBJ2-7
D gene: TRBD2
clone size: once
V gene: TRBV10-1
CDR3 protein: CASSGGTSGYEQYF
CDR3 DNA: TGCGCCAGCAGTGGAGGGACTAGCGGCTACGAGCAGTACTTC

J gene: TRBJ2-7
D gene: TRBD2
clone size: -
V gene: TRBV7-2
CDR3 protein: CASSVGSGSAWEQYF
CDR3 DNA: TGTGCCAGCAGCGTAGGTAGCGGGAGCGCCTGGGAGCAGTACTTC

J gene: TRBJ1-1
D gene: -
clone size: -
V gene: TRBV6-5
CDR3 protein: CASSFIGTSIEAFF
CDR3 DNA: TGTGCCAGCAGTTTTATTGGGACATCGATTGAAGCTTTCTTT

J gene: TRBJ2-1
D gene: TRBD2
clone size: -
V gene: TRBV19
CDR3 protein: CASSRTSGGSYNEQFF
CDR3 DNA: TGTGCCAGTAGTCGGACTAGCGGGGGATCCTACAATGAGCAGTTCTTC

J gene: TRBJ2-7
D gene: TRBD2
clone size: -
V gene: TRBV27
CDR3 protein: CASSYEREDLDEQYF
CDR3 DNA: TGTGCCAGCAGTTATGAGCGGGAGGATCTTGACGAGCAGTACTTC

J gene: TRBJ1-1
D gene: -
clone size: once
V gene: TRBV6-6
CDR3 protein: CASSSMNTEAFF
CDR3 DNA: TGTGCCAGCAGTTCAATGAACACTGAAGCTTTCTTT

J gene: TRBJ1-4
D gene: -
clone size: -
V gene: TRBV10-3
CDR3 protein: CAISESTLAGVEEKLFF
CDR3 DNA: TGTGCCATCAGTGAGTCGACTTTGGCGGGGGTGGAGGAAAAACTGTTTTTT

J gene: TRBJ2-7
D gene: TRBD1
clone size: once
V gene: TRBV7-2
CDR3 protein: CASSLAGGASLEQYF
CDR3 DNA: TGTGCCAGCAGCCTTGCAGGGGGCGCTTCGTTAGAGCAGTACTTC

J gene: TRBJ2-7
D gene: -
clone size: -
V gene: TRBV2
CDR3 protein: CASRIIAAPSYEQYF
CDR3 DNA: TGTGCCAGCCGTATAATAGCGGCCCCATCCTACGAGCAGTACTTC

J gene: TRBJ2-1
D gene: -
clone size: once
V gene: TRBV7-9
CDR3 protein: CASSLAGQGSYNEQFF
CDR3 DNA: TGTGCCAGCAGCTTAGCGGGGCAGGGTTCCTACAATGAGCAGTTCTTC

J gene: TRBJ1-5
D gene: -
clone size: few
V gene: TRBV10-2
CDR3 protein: CASSEQENQPQHF
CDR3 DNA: TGCGCCAGCTCAGAACAGGAGAATCAGCCCCAGCATTTT

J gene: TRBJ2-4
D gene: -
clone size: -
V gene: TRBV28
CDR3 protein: CASQNLNIQYF
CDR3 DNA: TGTGCCAGTCAGAACCTAAACATTCAGTACTTC

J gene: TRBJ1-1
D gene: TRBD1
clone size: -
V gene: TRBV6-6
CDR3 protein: CASTPRDSITEAFF
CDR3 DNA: TGTGCCAGCACCCCCCGGGACAGTATTACTGAAGCTTTCTTT

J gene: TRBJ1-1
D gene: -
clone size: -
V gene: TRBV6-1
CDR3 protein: CASSLHQGLNTEAFF
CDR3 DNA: TGTGCCAGCAGTTTACATCAGGGCCTGAACACTGAAGCTTTCTTT

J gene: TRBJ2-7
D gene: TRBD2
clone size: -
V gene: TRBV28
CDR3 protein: CASSLQRGLQEQYF
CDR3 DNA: TGTGCCAGCAGTTTACAGCGGGGACTACAAGAGCAGTACTTC

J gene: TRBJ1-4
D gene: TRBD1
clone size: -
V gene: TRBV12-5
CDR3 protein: CASGRDRRFNEKLFF
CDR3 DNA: TGTGCTAGTGGTCGGGACAGGCGATTTAATGAAAAACTGTTTTTT

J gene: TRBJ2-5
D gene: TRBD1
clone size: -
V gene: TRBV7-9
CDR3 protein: CASSYGRGRQFQETQYF
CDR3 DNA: TGTGCCAGCAGCTATGGCAGGGGGAGACAGTTTCAGGAGACCCAGTACTTC

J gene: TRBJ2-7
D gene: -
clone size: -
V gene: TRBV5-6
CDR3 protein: CASSLSGNSYEQYF
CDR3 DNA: TGTGCCAGCAGCTTGTCGGGGAACTCCTACGAGCAGTACTTC

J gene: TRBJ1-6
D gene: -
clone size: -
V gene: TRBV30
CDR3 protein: CAWSSPNSPLHF
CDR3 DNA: TGTGCCTGGAGTTCTCCTAATTCACCCCTCCACTTT

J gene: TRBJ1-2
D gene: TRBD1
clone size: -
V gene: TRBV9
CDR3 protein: CASSVHRTQGSLHGYTF
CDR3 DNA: TGTGCCAGCAGCGTTCACCGGACACAGGGGAGCCTACATGGCTACACCTTC

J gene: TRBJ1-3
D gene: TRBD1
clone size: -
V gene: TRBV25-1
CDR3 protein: CASEGQAEDANTIYF
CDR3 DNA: TGTGCCAGCGAGGGACAGGCAGAAGATGCAAACACCATATATTTT